The T cell receptor beta chain described here comes from a study of blood T cell repertoires in COVID-19. Study as a whole: The United States, Italy and Spain supplied acute and convalescent COVID-19 samples. Sources were T cells, B-cell-depleted T cells, or PBMCs; the material itself was cDNA or gDNA.

The CDR3 extends over 14 amino acids. Between the trimmed V and J ends, which lost 3 bases and 4 bases, there was a span of 10 bases. Germline values: CDR1 MDHEN, CDR2 SYDVKM. Authors' methods: Quantification of nucleated cells was approximated via reference gene primer amplification. The repertoire was sequenced with immunoSEQ multiplex PCR; TCRdb's copy has only in-frame clones and lacks some. That table gives V, J and clone size, and the DNA gave D and trimming. The sample consists of under 250,000 clones, about four fifths of them appearing once. This TCR came from a woman aged 45-60 years with active or convalescent COVID-19. V is TRBV28 and J is TRBJ1-5; D possibly corresponds to TRBD1 (6 bases). Specimen: peripheral blood. The CDR3 loop is CASSFRDINQPQHF. In nucleotides, the CDR3 is TGTGCCAGCAGTTTCCGGGACATTAATCAGCCCCAGCATTTT. Supplemented by reference TRBV28 and TRBJ1-5, the full variable domain reads DVKVTQSSRYLVKRTGEKVFLECVQDMDHENMFWYRQDPGLGLRLIYFSYDVKMKEKGDIPEGYSVSREKKERFSLILESASTNQTSMYLCASSFRDINQPQHFGDGTRLSIL.